Presented here are 32 T cell receptor beta chains from one specimen sequenced in a study of monozygotic twins with inflammatory bowel disease (dated by TCRdb to about 2019). The library was generated by 5' RACE. TCRdb lists the instrument as Illumina HiSeq 2500. TCRdb reprocessed the public reads and reports one entry per CDR3 protein sequence, without DNA. The table for this sample records about 420,000 distinct CDR3 sequences. The ten largest clones add up to under 3% of the sample. Source material: blood. Every receptor here comes from a human donor with ulcerative colitis or Crohn's disease, or a healthy co-twin of an affected twin (not recorded which).

J is TRBJ1-5 and V is TRBV12-3 or TRBV12-4. The CDR3 covers 13 residues. The CDR3 protein is CASSLRQDQPQHF.

The chain links TRBV20-1 to TRBJ2-7; no DNA is available, so the TRBD2 call from TCRdb remains unchecked. The CDR3 sequence is 13 residues long. Germline V gene data show CDR1 as DFQATT and CDR2 as SNEGSKA (reference sequence). The chain's CDR3 is CSAMTSGRSEQYF.

CDR3: CASSYDFTDTQYF. The chain combines TRBV6-6 with TRBJ2-3. CDR3 length equals 13 residues. The germline CDR1 and CDR2 sequences are MNHNY and SVGAGI (reference sequence).

CDR3 sequence reads: CASSDFAETQYF. The V call is TRBV9, the J call TRBJ2-5. The germline CDR1 and CDR2 sequences are SGDLS and YYNGEE. The CDR3 is 12 amino acids.

V and J are TRBV7-9 and TRBJ1-1; the TRBD1 assignment by TCRdb is unverifiable without DNA. Germline loops: CDR1 SEHNR, CDR2 FQNEAQ (reference sequence). The CDR3 length is 14 residues. The CDR3 loop is CASTPTGRVTEAFF.

The genes are TRBV2 and TRBJ2-7; TCRdb picks TRBD2, but there is no DNA to check that call. Germline assignment: CDR1 SNHLY and CDR2 FYNNEI. The CDR3 runs to 16 residues. CDR3 protein: CASSEALGTSGYEQYF.

The chain combines TRBV4-3 with TRBJ2-1; with no DNA, the TCRdb D assignment of TRBD1 cannot be verified. The germline V gene encodes CDR1 LGHNA and CDR2 YSLEER. This CDR3 has 13 residues. The CDR3 loop is CASSQDPTGKQFF.

The CDR3 spells CASSLHPGELFF. The rearrangement uses TRBV7-2 and TRBJ2-2. Germline-derived CDR1 and CDR2 are SGHTA and FQGNSA. The CDR3 loop spans 12 amino acids.

The chain's CDR3 is CSARDPADSEQYF. This sequence joins TRBV20-1 and TRBJ2-7. The germline CDR1 and CDR2 sequences are DFQATT and SNEGSKA (reference sequence). The CDR3 extends over 13 amino acids.

The chain recombines TRBV4-1 with TRBJ2-1; TCRdb indicates TRBD1, and absent DNA this call remains unverified. Germline-derived CDR1 and CDR2 are MGHRA and YSYEKL. CDR3 length: 13 residues. The CDR3 region is CASSQVQDNEQFF.

The chain combines TRBV28 with TRBJ2-3. CDR3 length equals 15 residues. Germline V gene sequence: CDR1 MDHEN, CDR2 SYDVKM. The CDR3 reads CASRPLGGWPDTQYF. Full variable domain (remainder filled in from reference TRBV28 and TRBJ2-3): DVKVTQSSRYLVKRTGEKVFLECVQDMDHENMFWYRQDPGLGLRLIYFSYDVKMKEKGDIPEGYSVSREKKERFSLILESASTNQTSMYLCASRPLGGWPDTQYFGPGTRLTVL.

This chain joins TRBV27 and TRBJ2-5; TCRdb calls TRBD2, which cannot be checked without DNA. Germline V CDR1 and CDR2: MNHEY, SMNVEV (reference sequence). The CDR3 runs 15 residues. The CDR3 here is CASSFGGRAPETQYF.

This chain connects TRBV5-1 to TRBJ1-6; TCRdb names TRBD1, which stays unverified in the absence of DNA. Germline CDR1 and CDR2: SGHRS and YFSETQ. CDR3 length: 16 amino acids. CDR3 in amino acids: CASSLGTDSRNSPLHF.

The chain uses TRBV7-2 and TRBJ2-1; TCRdb gives TRBD2 as the D gene, but with no DNA this cannot be confirmed. CDR3 length: 15 residues. Germline CDR1 reads SGHTA; CDR2 reads FQGNSA. CDR3 region: CASRPSGRTYNEQFF.

This chain uses TRBV5-1 with TRBJ2-5. The CDR3 contains 15 residues. Germline V lookup: CDR1 SGHRS, CDR2 YFSETQ. The CDR3 loop is CASSLGVTEGETQYF.

The gene calls are TRBV6-1 and TRBJ2-1. CDR3 length: 13 residues. Germline values: CDR1 MNHNS, CDR2 SASEGT. The CDR3: CASSESSYNEQFF.

The chain links TRBV29-1 to TRBJ1-1; TCRdb picks TRBD1, but there is no DNA to check that call. CDR1 and CDR2 from the germline V gene are SQVTM and ANQGSEA. This CDR3 spans 15 amino acids. Here the CDR3 reads CSVGKRLSRDTEAFF.

The rearrangement joins TRBV19 to TRBJ2-3. The CDR3 consists of 14 residues. Looked up from germline, CDR1 is LNHDA and CDR2 is SQIVND (reference sequence). The chain's CDR3 is CASSRRFHTDTQYF.

The V call is TRBV3-1, the J call TRBJ2-1; the TCRdb call, TRBD1, lacks DNA for checking. CDR3 size: 13 residues. The germline V gene has CDR1 LGHDT and CDR2 YNNKEL (reference sequence). The CDR3 is CASSLRQGNEQFF.

The J gene is TRBJ2-5, the V gene TRBV4-3; TCRdb returns TRBD1, unconfirmable since there is no DNA. The CDR3 contains 15 residues. CDR1 is LGHNA and CDR2 is YSLEER in the germline V gene. The CDR3 region is CASSFSGTTQETQYF.

This CDR3 reads CASRQGTFRDTQYF. V and J are TRBV27 and TRBJ2-3; the D gene TCRdb calls, TRBD1, cannot be checked with no DNA. The length of the CDR3 is 14 residues. Germline CDR1 and CDR2: MNHEY and SMNVEV (reference sequence).

The CDR3 here is CASSIDYRGFTYEQYF. J is TRBJ2-7 and V is TRBV19; TCRdb picks TRBD1, but there is no DNA to check that call. Germline V gene lookup returns CDR1 LNHDA and CDR2 SQIVND (reference sequence). This CDR3 has 16 residues.

V usage is TRBV18 and J usage is TRBJ2-5; the TCRdb call, TRBD1, lacks DNA for checking. This CDR3 comprises 15 residues. Germline CDR1 is KGHSH and CDR2 is LQKENI. CDR3 in amino acids: CASSPRTGVEETQYF.

The chain's CDR3 is CASSQGWGDVSGYTF. The chain joins TRBV3-1 to TRBJ1-2; there is no DNA to check the TCRdb D call of TRBD1. The germline V gene has CDR1 LGHDT and CDR2 YNNKEL (reference sequence). The CDR3 consists of 15 residues. The variable domain in full, completed from reference TRBV3-1 and TRBJ1-2, reads DTAVSQTPKYLVTQMGNDKSIKCEQNLGHDTMYWYKQDSKKFLKIMFSYNNKELIINETVPNRFSPKSPDKAHLNLHINSLELGDSAVYFCASSQGWGDVSGYTFGSGTRLTVV.

The J gene is TRBJ2-7, the V gene TRBV30. The CDR3 length is 12 residues. Germline-derived CDR1 and CDR2 are GTSNPN and SVGIG (reference sequence). The CDR3: CAWSRSSYEQYF.

The chain is built from TRBV30 and TRBJ1-1. Germline V CDR1 and CDR2: GTSNPN, SVGIG (reference sequence). The length of the CDR3 is 14 residues. CDR3 amino acids: CAWSIGALNTEAFF.

The J gene is TRBJ2-2, the V gene TRBV5-1; TCRdb gives TRBD2 as the D gene, but with no DNA this cannot be confirmed. Germline-derived CDR1 and CDR2 are SGHRS and YFSETQ. The CDR3 spans 15 residues. The CDR3 protein is CASSPIAGGTGELFF.

The chain joins TRBV5-1 to TRBJ1-4; TCRdb outputs TRBD1, but without DNA this stays unchecked. Germline V gene lookup returns CDR1 SGHRS and CDR2 YFSETQ. The CDR3 totals 17 residues. The CDR3 here is CASSLFGSDRGSEKLFF.

The J gene is TRBJ1-6, the V gene TRBV6-5. The CDR3 has 13 amino acids. Germline CDR1 is MNHEY and CDR2 is SVGAGI. The CDR3 loop reads CASSFEPHSPLHF.

CDR3 region: CASSFWSSYEQYF. The chain uses TRBV5-6 and TRBJ2-7. This CDR3 is built from 13 residues. Germline CDR1 reads SGHDT; CDR2 reads YYEEEE.

The V gene is TRBV20-1, the J gene TRBJ2-7. CDR3 length equals 14 residues. CDR1 DFQATT and CDR2 SNEGSKA come from the germline V gene (reference sequence). The CDR3 loop is CSARDTHRTYEQYF.

V gene TRBV6-1 combines with J gene TRBJ1-2; the TCRdb D gene call, TRBD1, has no DNA to confirm it. The CDR3 has 14 amino acids. In germline, CDR1 is MNHNS, CDR2 SASEGT. CDR3 in amino acids: CASSLVGGGSGYTF.